A selection of T cell receptor beta chains follows, all from one sample in a study of cytomegalovirus exposure and HLA in healthy donors. Repertoires were generated with immunoSEQ multiplex PCR, while TCRdb's copy carries only in-frame clones and drops some. The sample holds 200,000 to 300,000 clones, around 78% seen once. Material for sequencing was PBMCs. These receptors were taken from a boy younger than 18 in good health and CMV-seronegative. Each CDR3 is given with its conserved first and last residue. A D gene is named only where the DNA matches it firmly. A clone size is listed for some rows: how often the clone was seen (once, few, many), or a class if it is expanded.

j_gene	abundance	len	v_gene	d_gene	CDR3nt	CDR3aa
TRBJ1-2	.	13	TRBV19	.	TGTGCCAGTAGCCCCGACAGGATCTATGGCTACACCTTC	CASSPDRIYGYTF
TRBJ1-6	.	15	TRBV5-1	TRBD1	TGCGCCAGCAGCCTGCGGCAGGGGGCTGATTCACCCCTCCACTTT	CASSLRQGADSPLHF
TRBJ2-3	.	13	TRBV5-1	TRBD1	TGCGCCAGCAGCTTATCACAGGGGGATACGCAGTATTTT	CASSLSQGDTQYF
TRBJ2-1	few	14	TRBV6-5	TRBD2	TGTGCCAGCAGTGTCAGGCGGGGGGACAATGAGCAGTTCTTC	CASSVRRGDNEQFF
TRBJ2-3	.	16	TRBV29-1	.	TGCAGCGTCGCACAGGGACATATTTATAGCACAGATACGCAGTATTTT	CSVAQGHIYSTDTQYF
TRBJ1-2	.	15	TRBV5-1	TRBD1	TGCGCCAGCAGCTTGTCCGGGACAGGGGCCTATGGCTACACCTTC	CASSLSGTGAYGYTF
TRBJ2-7	.	14	TRBV2	TRBD2	TGTGCCAGCAGTTTGGGGCTAGCGGGGGGACCGCAGTACTTC	CASSLGLAGGPQYF
TRBJ1-2	.	15	TRBV13	.	TGTGCCAGCAGCTTAGAGAGGACAGACATCTATGGCTACACCTTC	CASSLERTDIYGYTF
TRBJ1-4	.	15	TRBV7-9	TRBD1	TGTGCCAGCAGCTACTTTGGGACAGAGAGGGAAAAACTGTTTTTT	CASSYFGTEREKLFF
TRBJ2-1	.	17	TRBV9	TRBD2	TGTGCCAGCAGCGTAGTGGAGCGGGGGGGATCCTACAATGAGCAGTTCTTC	CASSVVERGGSYNEQFF
TRBJ1-5	.	15	TRBV6-5	TRBD1	TGTGCCAGCAGTCTTACCGGGACAGGGGATCAGCCCCAGCATTTT	CASSLTGTGDQPQHF
TRBJ1-2	few	14	TRBV30	.	TGTGCCTGGGAGGAGGGGCTAGCTAACTATGGCTACACCTTC	CAWEEGLANYGYTF
TRBJ2-2	.	13	TRBV5-8	.	TGTGCCAGCAGCCGCACAGGTGGAGGGGAGCTGTTTTTT	CASSRTGGGELFF
TRBJ1-1	.	14	TRBV10-3	.	TGTGCCATCAGTGAGCCTCCGGGACACCAAGAAGCTTTCTTT	CAISEPPGHQEAFF
TRBJ2-3	.	16	TRBV6-6	.	TGTGCCAGCAGTTACCCGGAAGGGCGGGGCACAGATACGCAGTATTTT	CASSYPEGRGTDTQYF
TRBJ1-6	few	14	TRBV5-8	TRBD1	TGTGCCAGCAGCTTGGACAGGGGAAGAACACCCCTCCACTTT	CASSLDRGRTPLHF
TRBJ1-1	.	16	TRBV6-1	.	TGTGCCAGCAGTGAAGTTAGGATACTGAAGGGGACTGAAGCTTTCTTT	CASSEVRILKGTEAFF
TRBJ2-3	.	14	TRBV11-2	.	TGTGCCAGCAGCTTAACCCCTGGAGCAGATACGCAGTATTTT	CASSLTPGADTQYF
TRBJ2-3	.	15	TRBV19	TRBD1	TGTGCCAGTACCCCCGACAGGGGGGCCGCAGATACGCAGTATTTT	CASTPDRGAADTQYF
TRBJ2-1	.	14	TRBV5-4	TRBD2	TGTGCCAGCAGCTTGGGGCCTAGCGGCGGTGAGCAGTTCTTC	CASSLGPSGGEQFF
TRBJ2-2	once	15	TRBV9	.	TGTGCCAGCAGCGTCGACAGGGAGGCCATCGGGGAGCTGTTTTTT	CASSVDREAIGELFF
TRBJ1-4	.	14	TRBV30	TRBD1	TGTGCCTGGGATACGACAGGGATTAATGAAAAACTGTTTTTT	CAWDTTGINEKLFF
TRBJ2-1	.	15	TRBV30	TRBD2	TGTGCCTGGATACTAGCGGGAGGGTCCTACAATGAGCAGTTCTTC	CAWILAGGSYNEQFF
TRBJ2-3	.	14	TRBV7-9	TRBD2	TGTGCCAGCAGCCCGGGACTAGTCACAGATACGCAGTATTTT	CASSPGLVTDTQYF
TRBJ1-5	.	14	TRBV9	TRBD1	TGTGCCAGCAGCGGTACAGGGGGCGGTCAGCCCCAGCATTTT	CASSGTGGGQPQHF
TRBJ2-7	.	15	TRBV2	TRBD1	TGTGCCAGCAGTGGTAACCGGGACAGGGTCTACGAGCAGTACTTC	CASSGNRDRVYEQYF
TRBJ1-1	once	16	TRBV19	TRBD1	TGTGCCAGTAGATGGGACAGGGGCGGAGTCGCCCCTGAAGCTTTCTTT	CASRWDRGGVAPEAFF
TRBJ2-2	.	16	TRBV6-5	.	TGTGCCAGCAGTTACGGGGGCAGGAAGGACAAGGGGGAGCTGTTTTTT	CASSYGGRKDKGELFF
TRBJ2-3	once	15	TRBV18	.	TGTGCCAGCTCACCCGTTGCCGGAGTCACAGATACGCAGTATTTT	CASSPVAGVTDTQYF
TRBJ1-1	.	14	TRBV6-6	TRBD1	TGTGCCAGCAGTTCTGACAGGGGGGCCGGTGAAGCTTTCTTT	CASSSDRGAGEAFF
TRBJ2-7	once	15	TRBV18	TRBD1	TGTGCCAGCTCACTGGGGACAGGGAGCTCCTACGAGCAGTACTTC	CASSLGTGSSYEQYF
TRBJ1-3	.	13	TRBV30	.	TGTGCTTCGACAGTGGGCTCTGGAAACACCATATATTTT	CASTVGSGNTIYF
TRBJ1-5	.	18	TRBV2	TRBD1	TGTGCCAGCAGCAAAAGTCCCGGGACAGGGGTTAACAATCAGCCCCAGCATTTT	CASSKSPGTGVNNQPQHF
TRBJ2-1	.	14	TRBV27	.	TGTGCCAGCAGTTTATCGCCCCGGTACAATGAGCAGTTCTTC	CASSLSPRYNEQFF
TRBJ2-2	.	15	TRBV4-1	TRBD2	TGCGCCAGCAGCCATAACAGCGGGATTGACGGGGAGCTGTTTTTT	CASSHNSGIDGELFF
TRBJ2-3	.	16	TRBV9	.	TGTGCCAGCAGCGTAGACGGACAAGCTAGCACAGATACGCAGTATTTT	CASSVDGQASTDTQYF
TRBJ1-2	.	16	TRBV5-1	TRBD1	TGCGCCAGCAGCTTCTCCGGGACAGACGCGAACTATGGCTACACCTTC	CASSFSGTDANYGYTF
TRBJ1-6	few	16	TRBV5-8	.	TGTGCCAGCAGCTTGTGGGGCGCGGGGTTAAATTCACCCCTCCACTTT	CASSLWGAGLNSPLHF
TRBJ1-2	.	14	TRBV4-1	TRBD1	TGCGCCAGCAGCGCAGGGACAGACTACTATGGCTACACCTTC	CASSAGTDYYGYTF
TRBJ1-1	once	13	TRBV7-9	.	TGTGCCAGCAGCTTTACTCAGGGGTCTGAAGCTTTCTTT	CASSFTQGSEAFF
TRBJ1-1	.	13	TRBV7-3	.	TGTGCCAGCAGTTCCCGGGGGAGCACTGAAGCTTTCTTT	CASSSRGSTEAFF
TRBJ1-5	.	15	TRBV30	TRBD1	TGTGCCTATTCAAGCGGAGGACAGGGTAGGGAGCCCCAGCATTTT	CAYSSGGQGREPQHF
TRBJ2-1	once	17	TRBV9	TRBD2	TGTGCCAGCAGCGTAGGCGGAGCGGGAGGGCCTATTTCTCAGCAGTTCTTC	CASSVGGAGGPISQQFF
TRBJ1-2	.	15	TRBV7-2	TRBD1	TGTGCCAGCAGCTTTTGGGACAGGGAGGACTATGGCTACACCTTC	CASSFWDREDYGYTF
TRBJ2-7	.	15	TRBV5-1	.	TGCGCCAGCAGCGTCGGGACACCCGACACCTACGAGCAGTACTTC	CASSVGTPDTYEQYF
TRBJ2-6	.	15	TRBV4-2	.	TGTGCCAGCAGCCAAGACAGCTCTGGGGCCAACGTCCTGACTTTC	CASSQDSSGANVLTF